This T cell receptor (beta chain) was sequenced during a study of PD-1 blockade in classical Hodgkin lymphoma. In the study overall: Every 2 weeks, patients had 3 mg/kg nivolumab intravenously.

V was cut by 6 bases and J by 3 bases, with 9 bases left in between. The germline V gene encodes CDR1 SGHTA and CDR2 FQGTGA. This CDR3 is 13 amino acids long. Profiling relied on immunoSEQ multiplex PCR, and the TCRdb table lists in-frame clones only, not all of them. The data hold about 61,000 clones, with around 87% observed a single time. Each and every patient relapsed after autologous stem cell transplantation, and patients got differing brentuximab vedotin exposure. This chain uses TRBV7-3 with TRBJ2-1, with D maybe TRBD1 (5 bases). The source was peripheral blood mononuclear cells (PBMCs), collected at baseline. This receptor was obtained from a human donor with classical Hodgkin lymphoma. The CDR3 reads CASSWGSYNEQFF. CDR3 in DNA: TGTGCCAGCAGTTGGGGCAGCTACAATGAGCAGTTCTTC. The full variable domain, completed using reference TRBV7-3 and TRBJ2-1, is GAGVSQTPSNKVTEKGKYVELRCDPISGHTALYWYRQSLGQGPEFLIYFQGTGAADDSGLPNDRFFAVRPEGSVSTLKIQRTERGDSAVYLCASSWGSYNEQFFGPGTRLTVL.